Presented here are 21 T cell receptor beta chains from one specimen sequenced in a study of blood T cell repertoires in COVID-19. Data came from immunoSEQ multiplex PCR; TCRdb stores just in-frame clones and leaves some out. The sample records fewer than 600,000 clones, 85% to 90% being singletons. The sequenced sample consisted of peripheral blood. These receptors all come from a man younger than 35 with COVID-19, enrolled during active disease.

V gene TRBV3-1 (or the pseudogene TRBV3-2) combines with J gene TRBJ1-6; 8 nucleotides align to TRBD1. J was trimmed by 5 bases and V by 4 bases; bases with no gene match: 4. The CDR3 totals 15 residues. The germline V gene has CDR1 LGHDT and CDR2 YNNKEL (reference sequence). As DNA, the CDR3 is TGTGCCAGCAGCCTACGGACAGGGCATAATTCACCCCTCCACTTT. Its protein is CASSLRTGHNSPLHF.

The chain has TRBV21-1 and TRBJ2-7; TRBD1, as called in the table, went unchecked against the DNA. TRBV21-1 is labeled a pseudogene. The length of the CDR3 is 19 residues. The CDR3 DNA follows: TGTGCCAGCAGTAGGGACATCCGGGACAGGGGTTGTAGTTCCTACGAGCAGTACTTC. Protein product: CASSRDIRDRGCSSYEQYF.

The J gene is TRBJ2-7, the V gene TRBV4-2; TRBD2 matches at 7 bases. CDR3 length: 17 residues. With V trimmed by 0 bases and J by 2 bases, 10 bases remained unmatched. Germline CDR1 reads LGHNA; CDR2 reads YNFKEQ. As DNA, the CDR3 is TGTGCCAGCAGCCAAGAGGGCGGACTAGTGGTGGCCTACGAGCAGTACTTC. It yields the protein CASSQEGGLVVAYEQYF.

The gene calls are TRBV24-1 and TRBJ2-2; weak D call: TRBD1 (6 bases). The CDR3 consists of 15 residues. The ends were cut back, 9 bases at V and 1 base at J, with 14 bases in the middle. The germline V gene encodes CDR1 KGHDR and CDR2 SFDVKD. CDR3 sequence (DNA): TGTGCCACCCAGGACCCGACAGGGAACACCGGGGAGCTGTTTTTT. Translating it yields CATQDPTGNTGELFF.

V is TRBV6-1 and J is TRBJ2-5; unclear D gene. The germline V and J ends were trimmed by 1 base and 5 bases, with 14 bases remaining between them. The germline gives CDR1 MNHNS, CDR2 SASEGT. The length of the CDR3 is 15 residues. As DNA, the CDR3 is TGTGCCAGCAGTGAAGTTCACAACTCGAGGGAGACCCAGTACTTC. Protein sequence: CASSEVHNSRETQYF.

This chain links TRBV5-4 with TRBJ2-3; 7 nucleotides align to TRBD2. J gave up 1 base and V 3 bases, and 8 bases lay outside the gene matches. CDR3 length: 16 residues. Looked up from germline, CDR1 is SGHNT and CDR2 is YYREEE (reference sequence). CDR3 coding DNA: TGTGCCAGCAGCTCTTCTAGCGGACTACGCACAGATACGCAGTATTTT. As protein: CASSSSSGLRTDTQYF.

The CDR3 nucleotides read TGTGCCAGCAGCTTACCCATGGGGGGCTACAATGAGCAGTTCTTC. The encoded protein is CASSLPMGGYNEQFF. The chain employs TRBV11-2 and TRBJ2-1, with D perhaps matching TRBD2 (6 bases). CDR1 is SGHAT, CDR2 FQNNGV, per germline. Trimming cost V 2 bases and J 3 bases, with 11 bases left between them. The CDR3 covers 15 residues.

The gene calls are TRBV14 and TRBJ1-1, with 10 nucleotides matching TRBD1. CDR1 SGHDN and CDR2 FVKESK come from the germline V gene. Trimming at V came to 2 bases and at J to 12 bases, leaving 9 bases not matched to a gene. The CDR3 runs to 14 residues. As DNA, the CDR3 is TGTGCCAGCAGCCAACCCCGACAGGGGGCGACGCCTTTCTTT. It yields the protein CASSQPRQGATPFF.

This chain connects TRBV2 to TRBJ2-1, with no clear D. The V end lost 7 bases, the J end lost 9 bases, and 19 bases lay between the germline ends. In germline, CDR1 is SNHLY, CDR2 FYNNEI. The CDR3 runs 14 residues. The CDR3 DNA sequence: TGTGCCAGCAACCAACTCTCTGGAGTGGGTGAGCAGTTCTTC. Residues: CASNQLSGVGEQFF.

The chain links TRBV11-3 to TRBJ2-2, with D perhaps matching TRBD2 (7 bases). The CDR3 consists of 15 residues. Trimming took off 8 bases at V and 6 bases at J, with 19 bases between the two ends. CDR1 is SGHNT, CDR2 YENEEA, per germline. CDR3 DNA sequence: TGTGCCAGCGGTCGCCCGTGGGAGGGGGCCGGGGAGCTGTTTTTT. As protein: CASGRPWEGAGELFF.

J is TRBJ2-2 and V is TRBV24-1; no clear D gene. The CDR3 has 12 residues. V dropped 5 bases and J dropped 4 bases, with 4 bases sitting between them. Per the germline V gene, CDR1 is KGHDR and CDR2 is SFDVKD. The CDR3 DNA follows: TGTGCCACCAGTGCCCGCACCGGGGAGCTGTTTTTT. It translates to CATSARTGELFF.

The chain carries TRBV4-1 and TRBJ2-2; D ambiguous. Germline lookup yields CDR1 MGHRA and CDR2 YSYEKL. The V end was cut by 0 bases, the J end by 5 bases, with 13 bases between. The CDR3 loop spans 16 amino acids. Here the CDR3 reads CASSQDRSRRTGELFF. CDR3 in DNA: TGCGCCAGCAGCCAAGACAGGTCTCGAAGGACCGGGGAGCTGTTTTTT.

The rearrangement links TRBV3-1 (or the pseudogene TRBV3-2) to TRBJ2-5, with D possibly being TRBD2 (5 bases). Germline lookup yields CDR1 LGHDT and CDR2 YNNKEL (reference sequence). The CDR3 is 15 amino acids. The V and J ends lost 0 bases and 5 bases respectively, with 13 bases between them. The chain's CDR3 is CASSQDLASFETQYF. CDR3 coding DNA: TGTGCCAGCAGCCAAGATTTAGCTAGCTTCGAGACCCAGTACTTC.

Here the CDR3 DNA reads TGCGCCAGCAGGGGGGGGTACGAGCAGTACTTC. Its translation is CASRGGYEQYF. The V and J genes are TRBV5-1 and TRBJ2-7; 7 nucleotides match TRBD2. J was trimmed by 4 bases and V by 5 bases; bases with no gene match: 0. This CDR3 spans 11 amino acids. Germline assignment: CDR1 SGHRS and CDR2 YFSETQ. Drawing the rest from reference TRBV5-1 and TRBJ2-7, the complete variable domain is KAGVTQTPRYLIKTRGQQVTLSCSPISGHRSVSWYQQTPGQGLQFLFEYFSETQRNKGNFPGRFSGRQFSNSRSEMNVSTLELGDSALYLCASRGGYEQYFGPGTRLTVT.

This rearrangement joins TRBV7-9 to TRBJ1-4; D might be TRBD1 (5 bases). This CDR3 is 15 amino acids long. Germline CDR1 SEHNR, CDR2 FQNEAQ (reference sequence). Trimming removed 5 bases at V and 4 bases at J, with 14 bases between. The DNA for the CDR3 is TGTGCCAGCAGCCCCCCGACAGTTCTTAATGAAAAACTGTTTTTT. Its translation: CASSPPTVLNEKLFF. Variable domain in full (rest from reference TRBV7-9 and TRBJ1-4): DTGVSQNPRHKITKRGQNVTFRCDPISEHNRLYWYRQTLGQGPEFLTYFQNEAQLEKSRLLSDRFSAERPKGSFSTLEIQRTEQGDSAMYLCASSPPTVLNEKLFFGSGTQLSVL.

CDR3 sequence: CASSFLGRGPIYTEAFF. In DNA form, the CDR3 reads TGTGCCAGCAGTTTCCTCGGAAGGGGGCCTATATATACTGAAGCTTTCTTT. This chain uses TRBV27 with TRBJ1-1, with TRBD1 identical over 7 bases. This CDR3 is built from 17 residues. The junction had 15 bases not matched to a gene; V was cut back by 3 bases and J by 5 bases. The V gene's germline CDR1 is MNHEY and CDR2 SMNVEV (reference sequence).

The J gene is TRBJ2-1, the V gene TRBV6-5; the match to TRBD2 covers 8 bases. This CDR3 spans 12 amino acids. V was clipped by 11 bases and J by 6 bases; unmatched bases: 6. Looked up from germline, CDR1 is MNHEY and CDR2 is SVGAGI. CDR3 in amino acids: CAARGLVNEQFF. The CDR3, as DNA: TGTGCCGCTAGGGGACTAGTCAATGAGCAGTTCTTC.

This clone occurred a few times. Other nucleotide sequences from this sample produce the same CDR3. V gene TRBV3-1 (or the pseudogene TRBV3-2) combines with J gene TRBJ1-5; possible D gene TRBD1, 6 bases. The CDR3 has 14 amino acids. The germline V gene has CDR1 LGHDT and CDR2 YNNKEL (reference sequence). Between the trimmed V and J ends, which lost 4 bases and 1 base, there was a span of 8 bases. This CDR3 is CASSRGQSNQPQHF. The CDR3 nucleotides are TGTGCCAGCAGCCGAGGACAGAGCAATCAGCCCCAGCATTTT.

This chain joins TRBV6-5 and TRBJ2-5, with 10 bases lining up with TRBD2. This CDR3 has 14 amino acids. CDR1 and CDR2 from the germline V gene are MNHEY and SVGAGI. With 6 bases clipped from V and 5 bases from J, the junction kept 6 bases outside the gene matches. CDR3 sequence: CASRLSGGPETQYF. The CDR3 bases are TGTGCCAGCAGGCTTAGCGGGGGGCCGGAGACCCAGTACTTC.

The chain employs TRBV2 and TRBJ1-2; D ambiguous. Trimming left V 9 bases short and J 3 bases short, with 14 bases between. This CDR3 spans 13 amino acids. CDR1 and CDR2 (germline): SNHLY, FYNNEI. This CDR3 reads CASSGRNYYGYTF. CDR3 coding DNA: TGTGCCAGTAGCGGACGGAACTACTATGGCTACACCTTC.

The rearrangement links TRBV27 to TRBJ2-7; TRBD1 aligns across 7 bases. CDR3 length: 14 residues. Losses at the gene ends were 3 bases for V and 4 bases for J; bases not matched to a gene: 6. The germline CDR1 and CDR2 sequences are MNHEY and SMNVEV (reference sequence). The CDR3 DNA sequence: TGTGCCAGCAGTTTGGGAAGGGGGCAATACGAGCAGTACTTC. This encodes CASSLGRGQYEQYF.